The present TCR beta chain was sequenced within a study of CD8 T cells in cerebrospinal fluid in Alzheimer's disease. The CDR3 runs to 13 residues. Germline loops: CDR1 SNHLY, CDR2 FYNNEI. TCRdb reanalyzed the 10x single-cell sequencing reads, giving one entry per CDR3 protein sequence and no DNA. The sample table sets out more than 1,500 distinct CDR3 sequences. The chain has TRBV2 and TRBJ2-7. Sequences were obtained from cerebrospinal fluid. The sequence came from a human donor with mild cognitive impairment. The CDR3 sequence: CALFGSANYEQYF.